This T cell receptor (beta chain) was profiled in a study of CD8+CD57+ T cells in acquired aplastic anemia. Looking at the study overall: Among healthy donors, CD4+ cells averaged about 11 million reads. Regarding the study as a whole: CD8+ Simpson's diversity in patients was not significantly different from that in controls.

CDR3 and TCR beta VDJ profiling relied on genomic DNA as the template. TCRdb redid the calling of the reads with MiXCR, one entry per CDR3 protein. The sample consists of 150,000 to 200,000 distinct CDR3 sequences, around 45% of them appearing once. Comments on this clonotype: Its antigen is undetermined.

Per the germline V gene, CDR1 is SGHRS and CDR2 is YFSETQ. V was clipped by 4 bases and J by 4 bases; unmatched bases: 8. This CDR3 contains 14 residues. The TCR sequence derives from a human donor in good health. V and J are TRBV5-1 and TRBJ2-7, with 7 bases lining up with TRBD1. The specimen was sorted CD4+, CD8+, or CD8+CD57+ T cells (not recorded which) from PBMCs. The CDR3 is CASSPGTAKYEQYF. DNA for the CDR3: TGCGCCAGCAGCCCCGGGACAGCGAAGTACGAGCAGTACTTC.